Shown below are 5 T cell receptor beta chains from a single sample sequenced in a study of T cells expressing NK-cell markers. Following a re-call of the 5' RACE reads, TCRdb has one entry per CDR3 protein and lacks DNA. In all, the sample yields some 110,000 distinct CDR3 sequences. The sequenced sample consisted of blood T cells: a sorted CD56 or NKG2C T cell subset, CD4+ or CD8+ T cells, or bulk PBMC T cells (not recorded which). These receptor sequences come from a woman aged 18 to 75 in good health.

V gene TRBV4-1 combines with J gene TRBJ2-1; TCRdb designates TRBD1, a call that cannot be tested without DNA. The CDR3 extends over 12 amino acids. Germline loops: CDR1 MGHRA, CDR2 YSYEKL. CDR3 sequence: CASSQAGGEQFF.

The chain uses TRBV20-1 and TRBJ2-7. CDR3 length: 15 amino acids. The germline gives CDR1 DFQATT, CDR2 SNEGSKA (reference sequence). The CDR3 loop is CSARVGEQSFYEQYF.

The chain joins TRBV29-1 to TRBJ2-3; there is no DNA to check the TCRdb D call of TRBD1. The CDR3 covers 13 residues. Germline values: CDR1 SQVTM, CDR2 ANQGSEA. The CDR3: CSVATGRTDTQYF.

The chain employs TRBV20-1 and TRBJ2-7; TCRdb selects TRBD2, and the lack of DNA leaves this call unchecked. The germline V gene encodes CDR1 DFQATT and CDR2 SNEGSKA (reference sequence). The CDR3 length is 14 residues. The CDR3 here is CSAPSGRAHYEQYF.

This chain links TRBV5-6 with TRBJ2-1. This CDR3 comprises 16 residues. Per the germline V gene, CDR1 is SGHDT and CDR2 is YYEEEE. CDR3 in amino acids: CASSLPVKSSYNEQFF.